A selection of T cell receptor beta chains follows, all from one sample in a study of cytomegalovirus exposure and HLA in healthy donors. Profiled with immunoSEQ multiplex PCR; TCRdb holds only in-frame clones, not every one. The sample yields tens of thousands of clones, roughly 95% seen once. Input material: PBMCs. Receptor source: a woman between 18 and 29 years old in good health and CMV-seropositive. The CDR3 runs from the conserved cysteine through the conserved F or W. The order of the fields is J gene, D gene, clone size, V gene, CDR3 protein, CDR3 DNA. The D gene is left open where the match is weak. A clone size is listed for some rows: how often the clone was seen (once, few, many), or a class if it is expanded.

J gene: TRBJ2-5
D gene: .
clone size: .
V gene: TRBV19
CDR3 protein: CASSIGAGSETQYF
CDR3 DNA: TGTGCCAGTAGTATAGGGGCAGGTTCTGAGACCCAGTACTTC

J gene: TRBJ2-7
D gene: TRBD2
clone size: .
V gene: TRBV27
CDR3 protein: CASSPYGGGYEQYF
CDR3 DNA: TGTGCCAGCAGTCCTTACGGGGGGGGCTACGAGCAGTACTTC

J gene: TRBJ1-5
D gene: .
clone size: .
V gene: TRBV2
CDR3 protein: CASSGEKLGNQPQHF
CDR3 DNA: TGTGCCAGCAGTGGGGAGAAGCTAGGCAATCAGCCCCAGCATTTT

J gene: TRBJ1-1
D gene: TRBD1
clone size: .
V gene: TRBV30
CDR3 protein: CAWSVGTGRSEAFF
CDR3 DNA: TGTGCCTGGAGTGTTGGGACAGGGAGATCTGAAGCTTTCTTT

J gene: TRBJ2-3
D gene: .
clone size: .
V gene: TRBV7-9
CDR3 protein: CAIRPRGSTPGTDTQYF
CDR3 DNA: TGTGCCATCCGACCTAGGGGGAGCACTCCCGGCACAGATACGCAGTATTTT

J gene: TRBJ2-7
D gene: TRBD2
clone size: .
V gene: TRBV9
CDR3 protein: CASSVGSSGLYEQYF
CDR3 DNA: TGTGCCAGCAGCGTAGGGAGTAGCGGGCTCTACGAGCAGTACTTC

J gene: TRBJ1-1
D gene: .
clone size: .
V gene: TRBV28
CDR3 protein: CASSLLSQEAFF
CDR3 DNA: TGTGCCAGCAGTTTATTGAGCCAAGAAGCTTTCTTT

J gene: TRBJ2-7
D gene: .
clone size: .
V gene: TRBV15
CDR3 protein: CATGSDYRVSYEQYF
CDR3 DNA: TGTGCCACCGGCAGCGACTACAGGGTTTCGTACGAGCAGTACTTC

J gene: TRBJ1-5
D gene: .
clone size: .
V gene: TRBV28
CDR3 protein: CASSFRDSQAGNQPQHF
CDR3 DNA: TGTGCCAGCAGTTTCCGGGACTCACAGGCGGGGAATCAGCCCCAGCATTTT

J gene: TRBJ2-7
D gene: TRBD2
clone size: medium-sized
V gene: TRBV6-1
CDR3 protein: CASSSSGFPSYEQYF
CDR3 DNA: TGTGCCAGCTCTTCTAGCGGGTTCCCCTCCTACGAGCAGTACTTC

J gene: TRBJ2-1
D gene: TRBD2
clone size: .
V gene: TRBV5-4
CDR3 protein: CASSLGLAGDNEQFF
CDR3 DNA: TGTGCCAGCAGCTTGGGACTAGCGGGAGACAATGAGCAGTTCTTC

J gene: TRBJ2-1
D gene: .
clone size: .
V gene: TRBV27
CDR3 protein: CASSLYASADEQFF
CDR3 DNA: TGTGCCAGCAGTTTATACGCTAGCGCGGATGAGCAGTTCTTC

J gene: TRBJ2-5
D gene: TRBD2
clone size: .
V gene: TRBV5-6
CDR3 protein: CASSLLAGGTQETQYF
CDR3 DNA: TGTGCCAGCAGCTTGTTAGCGGGAGGGACACAAGAGACCCAGTACTTC

J gene: TRBJ2-7
D gene: .
clone size: .
V gene: TRBV28
CDR3 protein: CASSLYEKKSYEQYF
CDR3 DNA: TGTGCCAGCAGTTTATACGAGAAAAAAAGCTACGAGCAGTACTTC

J gene: TRBJ2-7
D gene: .
clone size: .
V gene: TRBV13
CDR3 protein: CASSSRYYEQYF
CDR3 DNA: TGTGCCAGCAGCTCCCGGTACTACGAGCAGTACTTC

J gene: TRBJ2-3
D gene: .
clone size: .
V gene: TRBV7-8
CDR3 protein: CASSTYGGAPTDTQYF
CDR3 DNA: TGTGCCAGCAGCACCTACGGGGGAGCGCCGACAGATACGCAGTATTTT

J gene: TRBJ2-3
D gene: .
clone size: .
V gene: TRBV29-1
CDR3 protein: CSAQGLYTDTQYF
CDR3 DNA: TGCAGCGCCCAGGGACTTTACACAGATACGCAGTATTTT

J gene: TRBJ2-1
D gene: TRBD1
clone size: .
V gene: TRBV7-2
CDR3 protein: CASSLNPGQGGEQFF
CDR3 DNA: TGTGCCAGCAGCCTTAATCCAGGACAGGGTGGGGAGCAGTTCTTC

J gene: TRBJ2-7
D gene: TRBD2
clone size: .
V gene: TRBV7-6
CDR3 protein: CASSLEASSGYEQYF
CDR3 DNA: TGTGCCAGCAGCTTAGAGGCGTCTAGCGGCTACGAGCAGTACTTC

J gene: TRBJ2-6
D gene: .
clone size: .
V gene: TRBV7-2
CDR3 protein: CASSLVGSSGANVLTF
CDR3 DNA: TGTGCCAGCAGCTTAGTCGGTAGCTCTGGGGCCAACGTCCTGACTTTC

J gene: TRBJ2-1
D gene: TRBD2
clone size: .
V gene: TRBV4-3
CDR3 protein: CASSQGGSGTSQREQFF
CDR3 DNA: TGCGCCAGCAGCCAAGGCGGAAGTGGGACTAGTCAACGTGAGCAGTTCTTC

J gene: TRBJ1-3
D gene: .
clone size: .
V gene: TRBV4-1
CDR3 protein: CASSQEANSGNTIYF
CDR3 DNA: TGCGCCAGCAGCCAAGAGGCCAACTCTGGAAACACCATATATTTT

J gene: TRBJ1-1
D gene: .
clone size: .
V gene: TRBV30
CDR3 protein: CAWTPQGYTEAFF
CDR3 DNA: TGTGCCTGGACGCCTCAGGGGTACACTGAAGCTTTCTTT

J gene: TRBJ2-7
D gene: TRBD1
clone size: .
V gene: TRBV7-2
CDR3 protein: CASSPGQGGYEQYF
CDR3 DNA: TGTGCCAGCAGCCCGGGACAGGGAGGCTACGAGCAGTACTTC

J gene: TRBJ2-7
D gene: .
clone size: .
V gene: TRBV15
CDR3 protein: CATSRDQYEQYF
CDR3 DNA: TGTGCCACCAGCAGAGATCAATACGAGCAGTACTTC

J gene: TRBJ1-2
D gene: .
clone size: .
V gene: TRBV13
CDR3 protein: CASSPQGYGYTF
CDR3 DNA: TGTGCCAGCAGCCCGCAGGGCTATGGCTACACCTTC

J gene: TRBJ2-7
D gene: TRBD1
clone size: few
V gene: TRBV27
CDR3 protein: CASSLTGQGKQYF
CDR3 DNA: TGTGCCAGCAGTTTAACGGGACAGGGAAAGCAGTACTTC

J gene: TRBJ2-1
D gene: TRBD2
clone size: once
V gene: TRBV5-1
CDR3 protein: CASSSTGTSGTEQFF
CDR3 DNA: TGCGCCAGCAGCTCGACCGGGACTAGCGGGACCGAGCAGTTCTTC

J gene: TRBJ1-2
D gene: TRBD1
clone size: .
V gene: TRBV13
CDR3 protein: CASSSPTRGTASQSYGYTF
CDR3 DNA: TGTGCCAGCAGCTCACCTACGAGGGGGACAGCGTCACAGTCCTATGGCTACACCTTC

J gene: TRBJ2-5
D gene: .
clone size: once
V gene: TRBV7-9
CDR3 protein: CASSPHRDSLETQYF
CDR3 DNA: TGTGCCAGCAGCCCTCACCGCGATAGCTTGGAGACCCAGTACTTC

J gene: TRBJ1-2
D gene: .
clone size: .
V gene: TRBV29-1
CDR3 protein: CSVDIFYGYTF
CDR3 DNA: TGCAGCGTTGACATTTTCTATGGCTACACCTTC

J gene: TRBJ2-7
D gene: .
clone size: .
V gene: TRBV7-9
CDR3 protein: CASSPSLPPGEQYF
CDR3 DNA: TGTGCCAGCAGCCCGAGCCTCCCCCCGGGGGAGCAGTACTTC

J gene: TRBJ1-1
D gene: TRBD1
clone size: .
V gene: TRBV7-9
CDR3 protein: CASGGTGGVYTEAFF
CDR3 DNA: TGTGCCAGCGGGGGGACAGGGGGAGTCTACACTGAAGCTTTCTTT

J gene: TRBJ2-2
D gene: TRBD1
clone size: .
V gene: TRBV28
CDR3 protein: CASSRDSTTGELFF
CDR3 DNA: TGTGCCAGCAGTCGGGACAGTACTACCGGGGAGCTGTTTTTT

J gene: TRBJ1-1
D gene: .
clone size: .
V gene: TRBV28
CDR3 protein: CATDPGGTSNTEAFF
CDR3 DNA: TGTGCCACCGACCCCGGGGGGACCTCAAACACTGAAGCTTTCTTT

J gene: TRBJ2-7
D gene: TRBD2
clone size: few
V gene: TRBV30
CDR3 protein: CAWSLTSVYEQYF
CDR3 DNA: TGTGCCTGGAGTCTTACTAGCGTTTACGAGCAGTACTTC

J gene: TRBJ2-3
D gene: TRBD2
clone size: .
V gene: TRBV11-1
CDR3 protein: CASSLAGTSGIDTQYF
CDR3 DNA: TGTGCCAGCAGCTTAGCCGGGACTAGCGGGATAGATACGCAGTATTTT

J gene: TRBJ2-3
D gene: TRBD2
clone size: .
V gene: TRBV27
CDR3 protein: CASSLREGLATDTQYF
CDR3 DNA: TGTGCCAGCAGTTTACGGGAGGGCCTTGCCACAGATACGCAGTATTTT

J gene: TRBJ1-2
D gene: TRBD1
clone size: .
V gene: TRBV6-1
CDR3 protein: CASSERDGTGRTNGYTF
CDR3 DNA: TGTGCCAGCAGTGAGAGAGATGGGACAGGGAGGACGAATGGCTACACCTTC

J gene: TRBJ2-7
D gene: .
clone size: .
V gene: TRBV18
CDR3 protein: CASSPQETGTSEQYF
CDR3 DNA: TGTGCCAGCTCACCACAGGAAACAGGGACGAGCGAGCAGTACTTC

J gene: TRBJ2-5
D gene: .
clone size: once
V gene: TRBV7-9
CDR3 protein: CASSLARGQETQYF
CDR3 DNA: TGTGCCAGCAGCTTAGCTAGGGGGCAAGAGACCCAGTACTTC

J gene: TRBJ1-5
D gene: TRBD1
clone size: .
V gene: TRBV19
CDR3 protein: CASSMGQGYQPQHF
CDR3 DNA: TGTGCCAGTAGTATGGGACAGGGGTATCAGCCCCAGCATTTT

J gene: TRBJ2-7
D gene: TRBD2
clone size: .
V gene: TRBV11-3
CDR3 protein: CASSLRSGAWYEQYF
CDR3 DNA: TGTGCCAGCAGCTTACGAAGCGGGGCCTGGTACGAGCAGTACTTC

J gene: TRBJ2-5
D gene: TRBD2
clone size: .
V gene: TRBV19
CDR3 protein: CASSIGLAGDQETQYF
CDR3 DNA: TGTGCCAGTAGTATAGGACTAGCGGGAGATCAAGAGACCCAGTACTTC